This T cell receptor beta chain was identified in a study of post-analysis software for immune sequencing data. Study-wide context: The cohort encompassed relapsing-remitting, secondary progressive and progressive-relapsing multiple sclerosis disease courses.

Whole-study results and caveats: The normalized Chao1 diversity of multiple sclerosis patients was significantly lower than that of controls. Those samples that were prepared in the same batch co-clustered strongly by F measure. Five TRBV segments, including TRBV5-6, TRBV5-1 and TRBV20-1, were more frequent in patients than controls.

Incorporated into the TCR beta cDNA libraries were unique molecular identifiers, which served to reduce PCR and sequencing biases. T cells numbering about 0.95 to 11 million gave rise to 500,000 or so cDNA molecules. Each CDR3 protein gets one entry after TCRdb re-called the PCR reads with MiXCR. Of 380,000 or so distinct CDR3 sequences listed, roughly 35% are singletons. The CDR3 extends over 13 amino acids. Germline V lookup: CDR1 SEHNR, CDR2 FQNEAQ (reference sequence). Trimming stripped 2 bases from V and 6 bases from J, with 10 bases between. In this sample, this clonotype turned up a few times. The target antigen is unknown.

The sequencing input was blood. The rearrangement joins TRBV7-9 to TRBJ1-2, with D hard to call. The clonotype was recovered from a girl between 10 and 17 years old with multiple sclerosis. CDR3 protein: CASSLHPSDGYTF. The CDR3 DNA is TGTGCCAGCAGCTTACATCCTTCTGATGGCTACACCTTC.